This T cell receptor beta chain was documented in a study of blood T cells in healthy people across ages. The CDR3 spans 16 residues. Germline V gene lookup returns CDR1 LGHNA and CDR2 YSLEER. With 3 bases clipped from V and 6 bases from J, the junction kept 9 bases outside the gene matches. Study observations and caveats: Among T cells, TCR beta diversity per million cells dropped roughly linearly as age rose. Changes in expanded clonotypes were possibly confounded, as the CMV status of donors was unknown.

A word on this clonotype: Its antigen remains unknown.

The second PCR ran about 6 to 12 cycles with a sample-barcoded 5' primer and J-beta primers. TCRdb analysed the 5' RACE reads with MiXCR anew, one entry per CDR3 protein. The sample has roughly 800,000 distinct CDR3 sequences, about 62% seen once; the top ten hold roughly 20%. The chain uses TRBV4-3 and TRBJ2-1; 9 nucleotides agree with TRBD2. The sequencing sample was made of blood. The TCR was taken from a man aged 30 to 39 in good health. In DNA, the CDR3 is TGCGCCAGCAGCCAGACTAGCGGCCGACATGGCAATGAGCAGTTCTTC. Protein sequence: CASSQTSGRHGNEQFF.